These 18 T cell receptor beta chains were all obtained from the same sample, sequenced in a study of shared clonotypes between healthy human individuals (TCRdb year 2020). The protocol used for the library was the immunoSEQ multiplex PCR assay. The source is immuneACCESS, and TCRdb retained only in-frame sequences with V and J called. Part of the clones is not carried over; for the studies checked, unresolved V genes explain less than half of this, and the remainder is unexplained. A total of fewer than 2.5 million clones appear in this sample, roughly 93% of them only once. The ten largest clones capture 0.35% to 0.45% of the sample. Input material: naive CD4+ T cells from PBMCs. What the cell subset or site label conveys for this sample: CD45RA+ positively selected. Every receptor here comes from a man aged 18 to 35 in good health. Some clones in this sample may be carry-over from other donors' samples.

V gene TRBV5-6 combines with J gene TRBJ2-1; D is undetermined. The V gene's germline CDR1 is SGHDT and CDR2 YYEEEE. This CDR3 is built from 12 residues. V was pared by 0 bases and J by 7 bases, with 5 bases between. The CDR3 region is CASSLAWNEQFF. The CDR3, as DNA: TGTGCCAGCAGCTTGGCCTGGAATGAGCAGTTCTTC.

J is TRBJ2-5 and V is TRBV2, with D possibly being TRBD2 (5 bases). CDR1 is SNHLY, CDR2 FYNNEI, per germline. V gave up 7 bases and J gave up 5 bases, with 17 bases separating them. This CDR3 region has 14 residues. The CDR3 DNA is TGTGCCAGCACGTTGCTTGCGGGCTCGGAGACCCAGTACTTC. This translates into CASTLLAGSETQYF.

This chain uses TRBV7-9 with TRBJ2-1, with D possibly being TRBD2 (7 bases). CDR3 size: 18 residues. Per the germline V gene, CDR1 is SEHNR and CDR2 is FQNEAQ (reference sequence). The V end was cut by 3 bases, the J end by 4 bases, with 22 bases between. In nucleotides, the CDR3 is TGTGCCAGCAGCTTTTCGAGCGGGACACCCGAAAATTACAATGAGCAGTTCTTC. It specifies CASSFSSGTPENYNEQFF.

This clone was observed once. V and J are TRBV7-9 and TRBJ2-1, with 12 positions matching TRBD2. The V gene end was trimmed by 5 bases and the J gene end by 9 bases; junction bases not matched to a gene: 8. This CDR3 is built from 15 residues. Germline V gene sequence: CDR1 SEHNR, CDR2 FQNEAQ (reference sequence). CDR3 loop: CASSRTSGISGEQFF. The CDR3 DNA is TGTGCCAGCAGCCGGACTAGCGGGATTTCGGGTGAGCAGTTCTTC.

V usage is TRBV6-1 and J usage is TRBJ2-3, with TRBD2 as a possible D gene (5 bases). The V end lost 5 bases, the J end lost 6 bases, and 15 bases lay between the germline ends. CDR3 length: 14 amino acids. Germline V CDR1 and CDR2: MNHNS, SASEGT. CDR3 residues: CASSLTPGRDTQYF. CDR3 DNA sequence: TGTGCCAGCAGTCTCACCCCGGGAAGGGATACGCAGTATTTT.

This chain's CDR3 is CACTSRSNYGYTF. The DNA for the CDR3 is TGTGCCTGTACCTCGCGTTCCAACTATGGCTACACCTTC. The V gene is TRBV30, the J gene TRBJ1-2, with D uncertain. Looked up from germline, CDR1 is GTSNPN and CDR2 is SVGIG (reference sequence). With 6 bases removed from V and 2 bases from J, the gap between germline ends came to 13 bases. The CDR3 is made up of 13 amino acids. Drawing the rest from reference TRBV30 and TRBJ1-2, the complete variable domain is SQTIHQWPATLVQPVGSPLSLECTVEGTSNPNLYWYRQAAGRGLQLLFYSVGIGQISSEVPQNLSASRPQDRQFILSSKKLLLSDSGFYLCACTSRSNYGYTFGSGTRLTVV.

This clone was picked up one time. V usage is TRBV27 and J usage is TRBJ2-5; TRBD2 matches at 12 bases. The V segment lost 5 bases and the J segment 5 bases; nucleotides outside the gene matches: 15. This CDR3 has 18 amino acids. Germline lookup yields CDR1 MNHEY and CDR2 SMNVEV (reference sequence). CDR3: CASSTRLAGVGLWETQYF. As DNA, the CDR3 is TGTGCCAGCAGTACCAGACTAGCGGGAGTGGGGTTATGGGAGACCCAGTACTTC.

The rearrangement links TRBV6-1 to TRBJ2-1; the match to TRBD1 covers 9 bases. Germline-derived CDR1 and CDR2 are MNHNS and SASEGT. V shed 4 bases and J 6 bases; nucleotides not matched to a gene: 10. This CDR3 has 16 amino acids. In DNA form, the CDR3 reads TGTGCCAGCAGTGGCTCCGGGACAGGGCGCCTCAATGAGCAGTTCTTC. As protein: CASSGSGTGRLNEQFF.

This clone was found a few times. The chain uses TRBV19 and TRBJ1-1; D remains ambiguous. From germline, CDR1 is LNHDA and CDR2 SQIVND (reference sequence). Trimming removed 5 bases at V and 7 bases at J, with 11 bases between. This CDR3 contains 12 residues. In DNA form, the CDR3 reads TGTGCCAGTAGTGTAATAGACCGTGAAGCTTTCTTT. This encodes CASSVIDREAFF.

CDR3: CASAPSSGNQPQHF. The CDR3 nucleotides are TGCGCCAGCGCCCCTAGTAGTGGCAATCAGCCCCAGCATTTT. The genes are TRBV5-1 and TRBJ1-5; unclear D gene. Germline V gene sequence: CDR1 SGHRS, CDR2 YFSETQ. The CDR3 loop spans 14 amino acids. Trimming cost V 7 bases and J 2 bases, with 13 bases left between them.

The chain uses TRBV28 and TRBJ2-7; 10 bases match TRBD1. V dropped 4 bases and J dropped 5; count of bases not matched to a gene: 11. Germline V CDR1 and CDR2: MDHEN, SYDVKM. The CDR3 length is 16 residues. The CDR3, as DNA: TGTGCCAGCAGTTCGGCGGGGGCCGGGACAGGGGACGAGCAGTACTTC. It encodes CASSSAGAGTGDEQYF.

This chain joins TRBV5-1 and TRBJ2-7, with 9 bases that match TRBD2. This CDR3 comprises 15 residues. Unmatched junction bases numbered 7, after V lost 0 bases and J lost 6 bases. Germline values: CDR1 SGHRS, CDR2 YFSETQ. CDR3 nucleotide sequence: TGCGCCAGCAGCTTGGCCGAAGCGGGAGGCGCCGAGCAGTACTTC. Amino acid sequence: CASSLAEAGGAEQYF. Filled out from reference TRBV5-1 and TRBJ2-7, the complete variable domain reads KAGVTQTPRYLIKTRGQQVTLSCSPISGHRSVSWYQQTPGQGLQFLFEYFSETQRNKGNFPGRFSGRQFSNSRSEMNVSTLELGDSALYLCASSLAEAGGAEQYFGPGTRLTVT.

This sequence joins TRBV4-3 and TRBJ2-3, with D tentatively TRBD2 (6 bases). V shed 6 bases and J shed 4 bases, with 17 bases lying between them. CDR3 length equals 15 residues. Looked up from germline, CDR1 is LGHNA and CDR2 is YSLEER. The CDR3 loop reads CASSAGPWDSDTQYF. Written as DNA, the CDR3 is TGCGCCAGCAGTGCCGGACCGTGGGACTCAGATACGCAGTATTTT.

V gene TRBV6-1 combines with J gene TRBJ1-4; D is unclear. Germline CDR1 is MNHNS and CDR2 is SASEGT. Trimming took 6 bases from V and 7 from J, leaving 18 bases between them. The CDR3 runs to 15 residues. CDR3 coding DNA: TGTGCCAGCAGCCCTTTAGTCTCCTGGATTGAAAAACTGTTTTTT. It encodes CASSPLVSWIEKLFF.

The chain uses TRBV7-2 and TRBJ2-1; TRBD1 is a possible D gene (6 bases). The V gene's germline CDR1 is SGHTA and CDR2 FQGNSA. V was pared by 0 bases and J by 4 bases, with 13 bases between. CDR3 size: 16 residues. This CDR3 is CASSLAQGLGYNEQFF. CDR3 coding DNA: TGTGCCAGCAGCTTAGCCCAGGGGTTAGGATACAATGAGCAGTTCTTC.

The chain employs TRBV7-9 and TRBJ1-1; D call uncertain. The CDR3 is 14 residues long. Germline CDR1 SEHNR, CDR2 FQNEAQ (reference sequence). V shed 5 bases and J shed 3 bases, with 13 bases lying between them. CDR3 protein: CASSPGLGYTEAFF. The CDR3 DNA sequence: TGTGCCAGCAGCCCTGGTCTGGGGTACACTGAAGCTTTCTTT.

The chain employs TRBV5-1 and TRBJ2-3, with D hard to call. Trimming took 4 bases from V and 0 from J, leaving 15 bases between them. The CDR3 covers 16 residues. Germline V gene sequence: CDR1 SGHRS, CDR2 YFSETQ. In nucleotides, the CDR3 is TGCGCCAGCAGCCAAATGGACCTCTCTAGCACAGATACGCAGTATTTT. Amino acids: CASSQMDLSSTDTQYF.

A word on this clone: Distinct nucleotide sequences in the sample also encode this CDR3. The chain is built from TRBV18 and TRBJ1-1; tentative D call: TRBD1 (5 bases). The CDR3 totals 14 residues. Germline V lookup: CDR1 KGHSH, CDR2 LQKENI. Between the trimmed V and J ends, which lost 1 base and 0 bases, there was a span of 6 bases. CDR3 sequence (DNA): TGTGCCAGCTCACCACAGGGGTTGAACACTGAAGCTTTCTTT. Residues: CASSPQGLNTEAFF.